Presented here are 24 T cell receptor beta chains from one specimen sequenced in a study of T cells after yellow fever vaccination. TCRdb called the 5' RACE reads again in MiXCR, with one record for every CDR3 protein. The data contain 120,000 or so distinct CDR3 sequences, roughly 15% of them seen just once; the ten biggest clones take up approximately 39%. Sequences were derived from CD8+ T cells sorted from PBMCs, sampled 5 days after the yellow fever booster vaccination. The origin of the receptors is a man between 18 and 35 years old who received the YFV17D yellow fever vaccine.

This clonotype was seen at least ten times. The DNA for the CDR3 is TGTGCCAGCAGCCCAAGAGTCCGTACGCAGTATTTT. It translates to CASSPRVRTQYF. This chain connects TRBV6-6 to TRBJ2-3; no reliable D call. Trimming took 6 bases from V and 8 from J, leaving 12 bases between them. The germline V gene has CDR1 MNHNY and CDR2 SVGAGI (reference sequence). The CDR3 sequence is 12 residues long.

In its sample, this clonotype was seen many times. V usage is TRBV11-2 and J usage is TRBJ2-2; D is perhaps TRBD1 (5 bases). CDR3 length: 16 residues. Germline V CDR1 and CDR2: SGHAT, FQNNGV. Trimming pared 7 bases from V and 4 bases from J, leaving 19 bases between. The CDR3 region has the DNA TGTGCCAGCAACCAGGGTGGGCAGGAGCTCACCGGGGAGCTGTTTTTT. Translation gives CASNQGGQELTGELFF.

The CDR3 is CASSARLANEQFF. The CDR3 nucleotides read TGTGCCAGTAGTGCCCGACTAGCCAATGAGCAGTTCTTC. The chain joins TRBV19 to TRBJ2-1, with 7 bases that match TRBD2. Unmatched junction bases numbered 4, after V lost 5 bases and J lost 6 bases. This CDR3 has 13 residues. The germline V gene encodes CDR1 LNHDA and CDR2 SQIVND (reference sequence).

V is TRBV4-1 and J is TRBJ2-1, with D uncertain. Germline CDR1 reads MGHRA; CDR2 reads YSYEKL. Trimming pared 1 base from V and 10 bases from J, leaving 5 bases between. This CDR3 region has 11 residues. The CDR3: CASSQGVEQFF. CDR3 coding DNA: TGCGCCAGCAGCCAAGGCGTGGAGCAGTTCTTC.

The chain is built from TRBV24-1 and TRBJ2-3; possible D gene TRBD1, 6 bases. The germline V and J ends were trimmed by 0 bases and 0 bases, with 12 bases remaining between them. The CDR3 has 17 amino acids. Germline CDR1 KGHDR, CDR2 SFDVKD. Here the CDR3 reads CATSDLDRSPSTDTQYF. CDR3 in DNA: TGTGCCACCAGTGATTTGGACAGGAGCCCGAGCACAGATACGCAGTATTTT.

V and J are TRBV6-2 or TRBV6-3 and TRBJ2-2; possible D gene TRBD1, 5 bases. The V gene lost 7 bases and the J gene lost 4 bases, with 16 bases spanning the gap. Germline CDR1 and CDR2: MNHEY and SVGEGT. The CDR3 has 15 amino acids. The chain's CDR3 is CASTKTRVATGELFF. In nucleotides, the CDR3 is TGTGCCAGCACAAAAACCAGGGTTGCCACCGGGGAGCTGTTTTTT.

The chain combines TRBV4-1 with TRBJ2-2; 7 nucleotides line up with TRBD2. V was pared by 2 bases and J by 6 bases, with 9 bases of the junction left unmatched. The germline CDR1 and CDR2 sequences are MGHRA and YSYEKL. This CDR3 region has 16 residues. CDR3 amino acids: CASSQTAGEGPGELFF. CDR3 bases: TGCGCCAGCAGCCAAACCGCTGGGGAGGGCCCCGGGGAGCTGTTTTTT.

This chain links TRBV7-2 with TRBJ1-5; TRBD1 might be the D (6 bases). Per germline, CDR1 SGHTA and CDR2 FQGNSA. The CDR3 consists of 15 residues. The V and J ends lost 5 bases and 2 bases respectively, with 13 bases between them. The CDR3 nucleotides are TGTGCCAGCAGCGAAGACAGGCGGGGCAATCAGCCCCAGCATTTT. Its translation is CASSEDRRGNQPQHF.

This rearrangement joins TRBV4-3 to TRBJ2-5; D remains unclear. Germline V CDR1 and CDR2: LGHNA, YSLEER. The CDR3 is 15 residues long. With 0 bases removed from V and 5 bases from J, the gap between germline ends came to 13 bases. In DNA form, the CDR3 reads TGCGCCAGCAGCCAAGATAACGACGTCGGGGAGACCCAGTACTTC. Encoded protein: CASSQDNDVGETQYF.

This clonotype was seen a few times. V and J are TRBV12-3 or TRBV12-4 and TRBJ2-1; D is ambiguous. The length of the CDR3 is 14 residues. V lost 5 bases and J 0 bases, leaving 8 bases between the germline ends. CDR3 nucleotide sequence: TGTGCCAGCAGTCATGAATCCTCCTACAATGAGCAGTTCTTC. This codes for CASSHESSYNEQFF.

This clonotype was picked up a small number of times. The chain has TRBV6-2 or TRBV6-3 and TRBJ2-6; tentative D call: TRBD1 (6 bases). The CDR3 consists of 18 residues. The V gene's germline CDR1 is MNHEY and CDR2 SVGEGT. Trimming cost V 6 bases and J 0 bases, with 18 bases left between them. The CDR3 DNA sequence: TGTGCCAGCAGCCAGAGACAGGTTATGTCCTCTGGGGCCAACGTCCTGACTTTC. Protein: CASSQRQVMSSGANVLTF.

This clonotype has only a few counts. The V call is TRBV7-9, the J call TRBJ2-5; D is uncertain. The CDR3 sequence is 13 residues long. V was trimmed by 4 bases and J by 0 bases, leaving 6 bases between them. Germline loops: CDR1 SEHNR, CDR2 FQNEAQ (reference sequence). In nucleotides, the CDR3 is TGTGCCAGCAGCTCGATAAACCAAGAGACCCAGTACTTC. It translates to CASSSINQETQYF.

The CDR3 sequence is CASSQVGGYGYTF. The CDR3 DNA sequence: TGTGCCAGCAGCCAAGTGGGGGGCTATGGCTACACCTTC. The genes are TRBV3-1 and TRBJ1-2; weak D call: TRBD1 (5 bases). Germline lookup yields CDR1 LGHDT and CDR2 YNNKEL (reference sequence). The CDR3 has 13 residues. The ends were cut back, 1 base at V and 4 bases at J, with 7 bases in the middle.

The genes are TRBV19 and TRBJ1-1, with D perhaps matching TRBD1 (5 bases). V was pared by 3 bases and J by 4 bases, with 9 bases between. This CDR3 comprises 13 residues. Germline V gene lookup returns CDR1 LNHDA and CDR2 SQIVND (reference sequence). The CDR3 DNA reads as TGTGCCAGTAGTATCCAGGGCCCCACTGAAGCTTTCTTT. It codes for CASSIQGPTEAFF. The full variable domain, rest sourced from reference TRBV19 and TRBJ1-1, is DGGITQSPKYLFRKEGQNVTLSCEQNLNHDAMYWYRQDPGQGLRLIYYSQIVNDFQKGDIAEGYSVSREKKESFPLTVTSAQKNPTAFYLCASSIQGPTEAFFGQGTRLTVV.

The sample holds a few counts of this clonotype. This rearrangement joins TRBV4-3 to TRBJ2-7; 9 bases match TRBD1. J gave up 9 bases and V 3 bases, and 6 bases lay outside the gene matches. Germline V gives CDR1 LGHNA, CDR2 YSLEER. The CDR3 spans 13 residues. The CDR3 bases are TGCGCCAGCAGCCATGACAGGGGGAGTCGGCAGTACGTC. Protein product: CASSHDRGSRQYV.

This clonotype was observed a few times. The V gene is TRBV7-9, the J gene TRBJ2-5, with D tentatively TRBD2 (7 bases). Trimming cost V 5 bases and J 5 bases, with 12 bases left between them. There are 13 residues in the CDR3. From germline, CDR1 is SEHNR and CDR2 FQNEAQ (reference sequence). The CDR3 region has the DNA TGTGCCAGCAGCGGGGGGGCCGGGGAGACCCAGTACTTC. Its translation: CASSGGAGETQYF.

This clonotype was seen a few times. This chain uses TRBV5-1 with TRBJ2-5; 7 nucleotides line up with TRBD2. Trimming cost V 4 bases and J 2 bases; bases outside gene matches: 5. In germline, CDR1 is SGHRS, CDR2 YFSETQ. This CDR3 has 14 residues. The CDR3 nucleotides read TGCGCCAGCAGCGGGGTGGGGGGGCAAGAGACCCAGTACTTC. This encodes CASSGVGGQETQYF. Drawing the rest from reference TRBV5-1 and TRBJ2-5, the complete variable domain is KAGVTQTPRYLIKTRGQQVTLSCSPISGHRSVSWYQQTPGQGLQFLFEYFSETQRNKGNFPGRFSGRQFSNSRSEMNVSTLELGDSALYLCASSGVGGQETQYFGPGTRLLVL.

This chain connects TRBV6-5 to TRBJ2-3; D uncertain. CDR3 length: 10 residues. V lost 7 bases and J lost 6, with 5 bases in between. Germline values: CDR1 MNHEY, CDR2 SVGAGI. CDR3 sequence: CASMSDTQYF. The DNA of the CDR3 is TGTGCCAGCATGTCGGATACGCAGTATTTT.

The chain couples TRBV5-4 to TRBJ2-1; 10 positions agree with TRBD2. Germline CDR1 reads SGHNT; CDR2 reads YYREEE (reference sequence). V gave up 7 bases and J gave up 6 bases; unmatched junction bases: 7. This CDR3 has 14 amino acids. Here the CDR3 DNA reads TGTGCCAGCGGTTTAGCGGGGGGCGGCAATGAGCAGTTCTTC. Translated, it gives CASGLAGGGNEQFF.

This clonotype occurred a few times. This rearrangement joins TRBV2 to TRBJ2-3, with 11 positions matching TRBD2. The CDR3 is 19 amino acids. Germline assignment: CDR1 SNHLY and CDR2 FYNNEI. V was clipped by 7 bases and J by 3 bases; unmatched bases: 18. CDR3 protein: CASIISTVGLAGSTDTQYF. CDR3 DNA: TGTGCCAGCATAATCTCCACCGTCGGACTAGCGGGTAGTACAGATACGCAGTATTTT.

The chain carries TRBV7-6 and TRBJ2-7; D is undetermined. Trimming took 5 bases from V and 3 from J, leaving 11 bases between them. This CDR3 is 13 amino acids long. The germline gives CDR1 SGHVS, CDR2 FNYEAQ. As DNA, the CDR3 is TGTGCCAGCAGCGCGACCCTGAACTACGAGCAGTACTTC. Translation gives CASSATLNYEQYF.

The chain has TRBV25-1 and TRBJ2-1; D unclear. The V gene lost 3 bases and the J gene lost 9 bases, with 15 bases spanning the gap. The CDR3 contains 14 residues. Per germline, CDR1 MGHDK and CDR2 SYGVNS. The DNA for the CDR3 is TGTGCCAGCAGTGAGCAAAGGATCCAGGTTGAGCAGTTCTTC. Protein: CASSEQRIQVEQFF.

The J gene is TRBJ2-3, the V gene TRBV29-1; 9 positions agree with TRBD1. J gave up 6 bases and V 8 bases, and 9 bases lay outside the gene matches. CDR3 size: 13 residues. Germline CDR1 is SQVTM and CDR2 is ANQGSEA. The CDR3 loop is CSLWDREGDTQYF. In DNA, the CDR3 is TGCAGCCTTTGGGACAGGGAAGGGGATACGCAGTATTTT.

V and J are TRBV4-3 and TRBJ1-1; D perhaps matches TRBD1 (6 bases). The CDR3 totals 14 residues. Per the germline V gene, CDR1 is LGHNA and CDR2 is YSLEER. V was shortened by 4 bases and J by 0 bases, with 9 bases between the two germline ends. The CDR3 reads CASSPRGVNTEAFF. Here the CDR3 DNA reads TGCGCCAGCAGCCCTAGGGGGGTGAACACTGAAGCTTTCTTT.